The rows below give T cell receptor delta chains drawn from one sample of a study of human gamma delta and Vdelta1 T cells. TCRdb made new clone calls on the PCR reads using CATT. The sample consists of 1,400 to 1,500 delta-chain clones, approximately 41% of them appearing once. Sequencing was carried out using Vdelta1 gamma-delta T cells from blood. The receptors shown here come from a human donor in good health. CDR3s include the opening cysteine and the closing phenylalanine or tryptophan. The D gene is left open where the match is weak. Clone sizes are given selectively: once, few, many, or a class where the clone is expanded.

J,D,V,size,length,DNA,CDR3
TRDJ1,NA,TRDV1,NA,16,TGTGCTCTTGATATCCCCGTACTAATGTACACCGATAAACTCATCTTT,CALDIPVLMYTDKLIF
TRDJ1,TRDD3,TRDV1,NA,19,TGTGCTCTTGGGGAACCCCCTCCTCCGTACTGGGGGACAGGCGATAAACTCATCTTT,CALGEPPPPYWGTGDKLIF
TRDJ1,NA,TRDV1,large,14,TGTGCTCTTGGGGATACGGCGTGGACCGATAAACTCATCTTT,CALGDTAWTDKLIF
TRDJ1,NA,TRDV1,NA,16,TGTGCTCTTGGACACGGCCCTAATTTGTACACTGATAAACTCATCTTT,CALGHGPNLYTDKLIF
TRDJ1,NA,TRDV1,medium-sized,21,TGTGCTCTTGGGGCGATACGTACCGGGGATCCCCGAGGGTTGTACACCGATAAACTCATCTTT,CALGAIRTGDPRGLYTDKLIF
TRDJ1,TRDD3,TRDV1,large,28,TGTGCTCTTGGGGGGACGGGAGCCTACGGCTCACATCGTCTGGGGGATCCCCGTCCCAGTCGGGGTACCGATAAACTCATCTTT,CALGGTGAYGSHRLGDPRPSRGTDKLIF
TRDJ1,TRDD3,TRDV1,medium-sized,25,TGTGCTCTTGGGGATTTAAATGCCTTGTCCCTTGTGGGGGATACCAGGGGGGTCTACACCGATAAACTCATCTTT,CALGDLNALSLVGDTRGVYTDKLIF
TRDJ1,TRDD3,TRDV1,medium-sized,24,TGTGCTCTTGGGGAACTAAGGCTTCCTGACGGGTCGTACTGGGGGATACGCGGGGCCGATAAACTCATCTTT,CALGELRLPDGSYWGIRGADKLIF
TRDJ1,TRDD3,TRDV1,medium-sized,28,TGTGCTCTTGGGGAACTAGTATTGGGTCCTCTAAGAAAACCCGACCGGATACTGGGGGATCCGGACACCGATAAACTCATCTTT,CALGELVLGPLRKPDRILGDPDTDKLIF
TRDJ1,TRDD3,TRDV1,medium-sized,21,TGTGCTCTTGGGGAACTAACCGGGTACTGGGGGATACCCGAGTACACCGATAAACTCATCTTT,CALGELTGYWGIPEYTDKLIF
TRDJ4,NA,TRDV1,NA,16,TGTGCTCTTGGGGCCGCTCCCTCTATGCCATCCTCAGCCCTGATCTTT,CALGAAPSMPSSALIF
TRDJ1,NA,TRDV1,medium-sized,26,TGTGCTCTTGGGGAACAGGCTAACTACCGCTTAAGGGGAACGAACCACCCACCTCAGTACACCGATAAACTCATCTTT,CALGEQANYRLRGTNHPPQYTDKLIF
TRDJ1,NA,TRDV1,large,22,TGTGCTCTTGGGTTACTTCCTACTACGGGCTCGGACTGGGGGTCTTTCACCGATAAACTCATCTTT,CALGLLPTTGSDWGSFTDKLIF
TRDJ1,NA,TRDV1,large,18,TGTGCTCTTGGGCCGCCCCCTACGGTGGGACTTCACACCGATAAACTCATCTTT,CALGPPPTVGLHTDKLIF
TRDJ1,TRDD3,TRDV1,large,21,TGTGCTCTTGGGGTCACGATAAATGGACAACGAGCGAACTGGGGGTTCGATAAACTCATCTTT,CALGVTINGQRANWGFDKLIF
TRDJ1,TRDD3,TRDV1,large,22,TGTGCTCTTGGGGTTGAAGAATGTTCCGTACTGGGGGATGGGGGGTACACCGATAAACTCATCTTT,CALGVEECSVLGDGGYTDKLIF
TRDJ1,NA,TRDV1,medium-sized,22,TGTGCTCTTGGGGAGCCAACCTTCCTACGCGACTGGGGGATTCGGGCCACCGATAAACTCATCTTT,CALGEPTFLRDWGIRATDKLIF
TRDJ1,TRDD3,TRDV1,few,19,TGTGCTCTTGGGGAAATCACATCCCCGTGGGGGATACGGAGCGATAAACTCATCTTT,CALGEITSPWGIRSDKLIF
TRDJ1,NA,TRDV1,large,15,TGTGCTCTTTGTTGGGGTTGGGAGAACACCGATAAACTCATCTTT,CALCWGWENTDKLIF
TRDJ1,TRDD3,TRDV1,large,20,TGTGCTCTTGGGAACTCCTATCTCATACTGGGGGATCCGTACACCGATAAACTCATCTTT,CALGNSYLILGDPYTDKLIF
TRDJ1,TRDD3,TRDV1,large,24,TGTGCTCTTGGGACCCCCCAGCACCTGCCTACGTTACCCCACCACTGGGGGACGGCAGGTAAACTCATCTTT,CALGTPQHLPTLPHHWGTAGKLIF
TRDJ1,TRDD3,TRDV1,large,25,TGTGCTCTTGGGGATCCCATCTCTCCTTCCCCTCCTTACTGGGGGATAGCCCCTTACACCGATAAACTCATCTTT,CALGDPISPSPPYWGIAPYTDKLIF
TRDJ1,TRDD3,TRDV1,medium-sized,19,TGTGCTCTTGGGGAATATCTTCCAACTGGGGACTCCGACACCGATAAACTCATCTTT,CALGEYLPTGDSDTDKLIF
TRDJ1,NA,TRDV1,NA,19,TGTGCTCTTGGGGAAGTGGAAGGGCGGGGGGGACTTTACACCGATAAACTCATCTTT,CALGEVEGRGGLYTDKLIF
TRDJ1,TRDD3,TRDV1,NA,19,TGTGCTCTTGGGGAACATCTGACCCCACTGGGGGACTACACCGATAAACTCATCTTT,CALGEHLTPLGDYTDKLIF
TRDJ1,TRDD3,TRDV1,large,20,TGTGCTCTTGGGGAACTCCTCACGGATGGGGGATACGCCTGGGAGGGTAAACTCATCTTT,CALGELLTDGGYAWEGKLIF
TRDJ3,TRDD3,TRDV1,NA,26,TGTGCTCTTGGGGACCGCTCCTTCCTACAATCTGGGGGATACGGAGATCTTCCCTGGGACACCCGACAGATGTTTTTC,CALGDRSFLQSGGYGDLPWDTRQMFF
TRDJ1,TRDD3,TRDV2,large,20,TGTGCCTGTGACACCGACCTCTGGGGGCCCACACCCCAGTACACCGATAAACTCATCTTT,CACDTDLWGPTPQYTDKLIF
TRDJ1,NA,TRDV1,medium-sized,20,TGTGCTCTTGGGGAAACCTTCCTCCCGTACTGGGGACCCGGGGCTTATAAACTCATCTTT,CALGETFLPYWGPGAYKLIF
TRDJ1,TRDD3,TRDV1,medium-sized,17,TGTGCTCTTGGGGAACTACGTGGGGGATGTTACACCGATAAACTCATCTTT,CALGELRGGCYTDKLIF
TRDJ1,TRDD3,TRDV1,few,23,TGTGCTCTTGGGGAACGAATTAGTGCCCCGGGGGAACTGGGGGATAGGTACACCGATAAACTCATCTTT,CALGERISAPGELGDRYTDKLIF
TRDJ1,NA,TRDV1,large,22,TGTGCTCTTGGGGAACGCCGCTTCATAAGGATACCCGGGGGCTGGTACACCGATAAACTCATCTTT,CALGERRFIRIPGGWYTDKLIF
TRDJ1,NA,TRDV1,large,17,TGTGCTCTTGGGGAACAAATTACTGGGCCTTACACCGATAAACTCATCTTT,CALGEQITGPYTDKLIF
TRDJ1,TRDD3,TRDV1,large,17,TGTGCTCTTGGGGAACTCCTGGGGGCTTTGTACACCGATAAACTCATCTTT,CALGELLGALYTDKLIF
TRDJ1,TRDD3,TRDV1,medium-sized,21,TGTGCTCTTGGGGAAGTGTCCGCGGGGGGGTCCTCCTTGGGGGATACGACCAAACTCATCTTT,CALGEVSAGGSSLGDTTKLIF
TRDJ1,TRDD3,TRDV1,medium-sized,24,TGTGCTCTTGGGGAGACTACGAACGCACACTCCGTAGGACTGGGGGATTCAGAGGAAAACAAACTCATCTTT,CALGETTNAHSVGLGDSEENKLIF
TRDJ1,NA,TRDV1,medium-sized,16,TGTGCTCTTGGGAACGGACTTCCCTTATACACCGATAAACTCATCTTT,CALGNGLPLYTDKLIF
TRDJ1,NA,TRDV1,few,25,TGTGCTCTTGGGGAACTAGCATGTAGTCAGTCCGCCAATGGCGCTACGTGGCCATACACCGATAAACTCATCTTT,CALGELACSQSANGATWPYTDKLIF